A single T cell receptor (beta chain) is shown here with its context. CDR1 and CDR2 from the germline V gene are LGHNA and YSLEER. The CDR3 is made up of 17 amino acids. This sample stems from a study of T cells expressing NK-cell markers. No DNA is given; TCRdb re-called the 5' RACE reads and lists each CDR3 protein once. This table lists over 100,000 distinct CDR3 sequences. Source material: blood T cells: a sorted CD56 or NKG2C T cell subset, CD4+ or CD8+ T cells, or bulk PBMC T cells (not recorded which). The sequence was collected from a woman between 18 and 69 years old in good health. The genes are TRBV4-3 and TRBJ2-1; no DNA is available, so the TRBD2 call from TCRdb remains unchecked. CDR3 sequence reads: CASSKRSPDLPSNEQFF.